These T cell receptor beta chains were read from a single sample in a study of T-cell memory formation after mild COVID-19. TCRdb processed the 5' RACE reads anew with MiXCR; each CDR3 protein has one entry. This sample yields about 430,000 distinct CDR3 sequences, of which more than 15% are seen a single time; 20% to 25% belongs to the top ten. The sample taken for sequencing was PBMCs or a T cell subset sorted from them (not recorded which). These receptors were collected from a man younger than 35 who had mild COVID-19 (a few samples of this study predate the infection). Cell type and time point are not known. Each CDR3 is given with its conserved first and last residue. A D gene is named only where the DNA matches it firmly. Size values are once, few and many counts, or a class for expanded clones, and some rows have none.

V	size	J	D	DNA	CDR3
TRBV5-1	.	TRBJ2-1	.	TGCGCCAGCAGCTTGGTGGGAGCGGGCAATGAGCAGTTCTTC	CASSLVGAGNEQFF
TRBV25-1	few	TRBJ2-2	.	TGTGCCAGCAGTGATCCCTCCGGTATCTACGGGGAGCTGTTTTTT	CASSDPSGIYGELFF
TRBV4-3	.	TRBJ1-1	TRBD1	TGCGCCAGCAGTCCCCGGGACAGGGTACCCGAATCTGAAGCTTTCTTT	CASSPRDRVPESEAFF
TRBV11-2	few	TRBJ2-1	TRBD2	TGTGCCAGCAGCGCCCGCGGGGGGCCCTACAATGAGCAGTTCTTC	CASSARGGPYNEQFF
TRBV7-8	few	TRBJ2-5	TRBD2	TGTGCCAGCAGCTTAGGCACTAGCGGGGTTGAGACCCAGTACTTC	CASSLGTSGVETQYF
TRBV11-2	few	TRBJ2-3	TRBD2	TGTGCCAGCAGCTTAGCCCCACTAGCGGGGGCCGCAGATACGCAGTATTTT	CASSLAPLAGAADTQYF
TRBV3-1	.	TRBJ2-1	.	TGTGCCAGCAGCCGCCGACAGAGGTCGGGCAATGAGCAGTTCTTC	CASSRRQRSGNEQFF
TRBV6-2/TRBV6-3	.	TRBJ2-3	.	TGTGCCAGCAGTTACCGGTCAGATACGCAGTATTTT	CASSYRSDTQYF
TRBV3-1	.	TRBJ2-7	.	TGTGCCAGCAGCCCCCTCGGGCCCTACGAGCAGTACTTC	CASSPLGPYEQYF
TRBV20-1	.	TRBJ2-1	TRBD2	TGCAGTGCTAATGGGATAGCGGGGAGCTCCTACAATGAGCAGTTCTTC	CSANGIAGSSYNEQFF
TRBV24-1	many	TRBJ1-2	.	TGTGCCACCAGTGATTTGGATATGGGCTATGGCTACACCTTC	CATSDLDMGYGYTF
TRBV4-3	.	TRBJ2-5	.	TGCGCCAGCAGCCAAGAGCCTAAGGAAGAGACCCAGTACTTC	CASSQEPKEETQYF
TRBV12-3/TRBV12-4	.	TRBJ1-2	TRBD1	TGTGCCAGCACTCCTCCCCGAGGGACAGGACCATATGGCTACACCTTC	CASTPPRGTGPYGYTF
TRBV29-1	few	TRBJ1-1	TRBD1	TGCAGCGTGCGAACCCCGGAGACAGGGGGCACTGAAGCTTTCTTT	CSVRTPETGGTEAFF
TRBV4-3	.	TRBJ2-7	.	TGCGCCAGCAGCCAAGATGCGACGGCGGGTGTAGGCGAGCAGTACTTC	CASSQDATAGVGEQYF
TRBV28	.	TRBJ2-7	TRBD1	TGTGCCAGCACCCCGGGACAGGGCGTAGGCGAGCAGTACTTC	CASTPGQGVGEQYF
TRBV7-6	few	TRBJ2-1	.	TGTGCCAGCAGCCCCGGGACCAGCAATGAGCAGTTCTTC	CASSPGTSNEQFF
TRBV13	few	TRBJ1-6	TRBD1	TGTGCCAGCAGCTTTAACAGGGGATGGACCCTCCACTTT	CASSFNRGWTLHF
TRBV20-1	few	TRBJ1-6	.	TGCAGTGCTAGGCCGACGAATTCACCCCTCCACTTT	CSARPTNSPLHF
TRBV7-2	.	TRBJ2-1	.	TGTGCCAGCAGCTTTCCTAATTCGGGGAAGCCGTTCTTC	CASSFPNSGKPFF
TRBV11-2	few	TRBJ1-6	TRBD1	TGTGCCAGCAGCTTAGAAGGGGACAGATATTCACCCCTCCACTTT	CASSLEGDRYSPLHF
TRBV30	few	TRBJ2-5	.	TGTGCCTGGAGTTTCGGGGAGACCCAGTACTTC	CAWSFGETQYF
TRBV7-3	.	TRBJ1-2	.	TGTGCCAGCAGCTTCGGGGGTTTCGGCTACACCTTC	CASSFGGFGYTF
TRBV5-6	few	TRBJ2-3	.	TGTGCCAGCACCCCGGGGTCTAGCACAGATACGCAGTATTTT	CASTPGSSTDTQYF
TRBV5-1	few	TRBJ2-5	TRBD2	TGCGCCAGCAGCAGCGGGACTAACGAAGAGACCCAGTACTTC	CASSSGTNEETQYF
TRBV19	.	TRBJ1-2	.	TGTGCCAGTAAGTCAGGGCCCATCTATGGCTACACCTTC	CASKSGPIYGYTF
TRBV12-3/TRBV12-4	few	TRBJ2-5	TRBD1	TGTGCCAGCAGTTATGGGACAGGGGACCAAGAGACCCAGTACTTC	CASSYGTGDQETQYF
TRBV20-1	few	TRBJ2-5	.	TGCAGTGCTAGAGCCCAATGGTCCCGTGAAGAGACCCAGTACTTC	CSARAQWSREETQYF
TRBV4-2	few	TRBJ2-1	TRBD2	TGTGCCAGCAGCCAAGATCAAATAGCGGGGAATGAGCAGTTCTTC	CASSQDQIAGNEQFF
TRBV20-1	few	TRBJ1-5	.	TGCAGTGCTAGACCCCCAGGACAGTGGGATCAGCCCCAGCATTTT	CSARPPGQWDQPQHF
TRBV4-3	few	TRBJ2-3	.	TGCGCCAGCAGCCAAGATGGGGCCACAGATACGCAGTATTTT	CASSQDGATDTQYF
TRBV11-2	few	TRBJ2-1	.	TGTGCCAGCAGCCGTTGGAGGGGGACCTACAATGAGCAGTTCTTC	CASSRWRGTYNEQFF
TRBV7-9	.	TRBJ1-4	.	TGTGCCAGCAGCTGGACAGACCCTAATGAAAAACTGTTTTTT	CASSWTDPNEKLFF
TRBV20-1	.	TRBJ2-7	TRBD1	TGCAGTGCTAGAATCCCGACAGGGGTAGACTACGAGCAGTACTTC	CSARIPTGVDYEQYF
TRBV12-3/TRBV12-4	.	TRBJ1-2	.	TGTGCCAGCAGCTCGATGGCGCAGGGCTACACCTTC	CASSSMAQGYTF
TRBV11-2	.	TRBJ1-1	TRBD1	TGTGCCAGCAGCTTAGTCCACAGGGGCTACACTGAAGCTTTCTTT	CASSLVHRGYTEAFF
TRBV4-2	few	TRBJ1-1	.	TGTGCCAGCAACGTGATCGGGAACACTGAAGCTTTCTTT	CASNVIGNTEAFF
TRBV6-2/TRBV6-3	.	TRBJ1-1	.	TGTGCCAGCAGTCTACGCAGGGAAAGGACTGAAGCTTTCTTT	CASSLRRERTEAFF
TRBV7-9	.	TRBJ1-2	.	TGTGCCAGCAGCTTAAGTGCTCGAGGCTACACCTTC	CASSLSARGYTF
TRBV11-2	.	TRBJ1-2	.	TGTGCCAGCAGCTCAAGGACAGCTTATGGCTACACCTTC	CASSSRTAYGYTF
TRBV27	few	TRBJ1-2	.	TGTGCCAGCAGACCCTTAGACAGGAACTATGGCTACACCTTC	CASRPLDRNYGYTF
TRBV5-6	.	TRBJ1-1	.	TGTGCCAGCAGCTATATGGGGTTGGGCATTGGTGAAGCTTTCTTT	CASSYMGLGIGEAFF
TRBV30	.	TRBJ2-7	.	TGTGCCTGGAGTTTCAGTGATCCCTACGAGCAGTACTTC	CAWSFSDPYEQYF
TRBV29-1	.	TRBJ2-5	TRBD2	TGCAGCGTTGAAGCTGGCGGACTAGCGGGGGCACAAGAGACCCAGTACTTC	CSVEAGGLAGAQETQYF
TRBV5-1	few	TRBJ2-1	.	TGCGCCAGCATGATAGAGGGGGGGTATGAGCAGTTCTTC	CASMIEGGYEQFF
TRBV7-9	.	TRBJ2-3	.	TGTGCCAGCAGCCGGAAGGGGTGGGATACGCAGTATTTT	CASSRKGWDTQYF
TRBV20-1	.	TRBJ2-3	.	TGCACCGCCAGCGGGCTAGATACGCAGTATTTT	CTASGLDTQYF
TRBV6-5	few	TRBJ1-6	.	TGTGCCAGCAGTCCGAAGGGGAGCTCCTATAATTCACCCCTCCACTTT	CASSPKGSSYNSPLHF
TRBV11-2	many	TRBJ1-2	.	TGTGCCAGCAGCCCCGGGCGCGGAGATGGCTACACCTTC	CASSPGRGDGYTF
TRBV20-1	.	TRBJ2-5	.	TGCAGTGTATACGGGGGGCCCGACCAAGAGACCCAGTACTTC	CSVYGGPDQETQYF